This T cell receptor beta chain was identified in a study of technical replicates of blood from four donors. Measured with immunoSEQ multiplex PCR; TCRdb has only the in-frame clones, and not every one. Among more than 65,000 clones listed, more than 90% were seen once. A single count supports this clone. The CDR3 is 16 residues long. V lost 3 bases and J lost 5; bases outside the gene matches: 12. Germline V gene data show CDR1 as MDHEN and CDR2 as SYDVKM. The receptor comes from a human donor in good health. V is TRBV28 and J is TRBJ1-2; 7 bases are a match to TRBD1. Sequencing was carried out using T cells isolated from PBMCs. The CDR3 nucleotides are TGTGCCAGCAGTTTCCTCCGCCGGGACAGAACTTATGGCTACACCTTC. Translation: CASSFLRRDRTYGYTF.